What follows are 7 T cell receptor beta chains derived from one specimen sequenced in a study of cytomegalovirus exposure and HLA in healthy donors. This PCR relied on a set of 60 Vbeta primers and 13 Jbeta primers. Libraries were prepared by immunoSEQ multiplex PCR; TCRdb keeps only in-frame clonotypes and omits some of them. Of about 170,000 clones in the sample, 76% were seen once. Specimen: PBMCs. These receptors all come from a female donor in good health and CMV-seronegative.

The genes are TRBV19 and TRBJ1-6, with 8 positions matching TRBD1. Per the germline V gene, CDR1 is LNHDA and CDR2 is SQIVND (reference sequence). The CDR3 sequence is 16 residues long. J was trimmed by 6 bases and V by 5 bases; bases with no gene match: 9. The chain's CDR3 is CASSGRQGSGNSPLHF. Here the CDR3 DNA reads TGTGCCAGTAGTGGGAGACAGGGGTCAGGTAATTCACCCCTCCACTTT.

The DNA of the CDR3 is TGTGCCAGCAGTTTAACCGGAGATTCACCCCTCCACTTT. This codes for CASSLTGDSPLHF. The chain recombines TRBV6-6 with TRBJ1-6; D uncertain. Between the trimmed V and J ends, which lost 4 bases and 8 bases, there was a span of 9 bases. Germline lookup yields CDR1 MNHNY and CDR2 SVGAGI (reference sequence). This CDR3 has 13 amino acids.

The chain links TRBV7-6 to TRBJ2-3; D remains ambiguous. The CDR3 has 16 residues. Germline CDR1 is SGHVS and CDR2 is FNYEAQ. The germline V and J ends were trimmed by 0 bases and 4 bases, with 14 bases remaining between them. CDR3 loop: CASSLAGQAMADTQYF. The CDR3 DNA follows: TGTGCCAGCAGCTTAGCCGGCCAAGCGATGGCAGATACGCAGTATTTT.

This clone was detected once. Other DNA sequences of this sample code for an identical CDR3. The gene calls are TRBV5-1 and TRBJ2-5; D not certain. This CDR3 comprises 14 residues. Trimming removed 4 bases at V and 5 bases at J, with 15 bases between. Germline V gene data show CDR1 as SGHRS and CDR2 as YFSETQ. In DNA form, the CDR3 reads TGCGCCAGCAGCCTACTTGGGCAGGCGGAGACCCAGTACTTC. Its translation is CASSLLGQAETQYF.

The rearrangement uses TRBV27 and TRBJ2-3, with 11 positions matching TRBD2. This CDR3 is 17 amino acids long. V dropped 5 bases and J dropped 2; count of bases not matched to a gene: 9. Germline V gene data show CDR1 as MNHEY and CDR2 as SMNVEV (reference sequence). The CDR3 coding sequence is TGTGCCAGCAGTCGGCTAGCGGGGGGCCCTGTCACAGATACGCAGTATTTT. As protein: CASSRLAGGPVTDTQYF.

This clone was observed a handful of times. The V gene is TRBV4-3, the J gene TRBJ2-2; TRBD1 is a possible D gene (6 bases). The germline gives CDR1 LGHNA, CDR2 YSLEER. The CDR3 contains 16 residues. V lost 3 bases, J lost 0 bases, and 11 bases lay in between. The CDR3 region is CASSHVQGSNTGELFF. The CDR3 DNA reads TGCGCCAGCAGCCACGTGCAGGGGTCGAACACCGGGGAGCTGTTTTTT.

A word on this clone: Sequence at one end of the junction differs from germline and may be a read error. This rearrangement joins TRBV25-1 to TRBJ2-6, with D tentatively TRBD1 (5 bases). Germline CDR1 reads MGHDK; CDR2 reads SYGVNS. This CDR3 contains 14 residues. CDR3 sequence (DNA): TGTGCCAGCAGCGATTCGGCTGGGGCCAACGGCCTGACTTTC. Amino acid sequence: CASSDSAGANGLTF. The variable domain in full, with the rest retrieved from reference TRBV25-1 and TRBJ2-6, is EADIYQTPRYLVIGTGKKITLECSQTMGHDKMYWYQQDPGMELHLIHYSYGVNSTEKGDLSSESTVSRIRTEHFPLTLESARPSHTSQYLCASSDSAGANGLTFGAGSRLTVL.